This record looks at one T cell receptor beta chain sequence and its context. Its antigen is not known. The data belong to a study of monozygotic twins with inflammatory bowel disease. Overall study findings and caveats: Distinction of different T cell subtypes was not possible.

Total RNA isolation used whole blood (no T cell sorting was performed). This CDR3 comprises 11 residues. CDR1 MNHNS and CDR2 SASEGT come from the germline V gene. A 6-nucleotide sample barcode was carried by the UMIs, which template switching added. TCRdb re-called the 5' RACE reads and catalogs CDR3 proteins one per entry, DNA excluded. With about 140,000 distinct CDR3 sequences in the sample, the ten largest clones hold approximately 1.2%. Input material: blood. The rearrangement joins TRBV6-1 to TRBJ1-6. This clonotype was sampled from a human donor with ulcerative colitis or Crohn's disease, or a healthy co-twin of an affected twin (not recorded which). The chain's CDR3 is CASRLNSPLHF.